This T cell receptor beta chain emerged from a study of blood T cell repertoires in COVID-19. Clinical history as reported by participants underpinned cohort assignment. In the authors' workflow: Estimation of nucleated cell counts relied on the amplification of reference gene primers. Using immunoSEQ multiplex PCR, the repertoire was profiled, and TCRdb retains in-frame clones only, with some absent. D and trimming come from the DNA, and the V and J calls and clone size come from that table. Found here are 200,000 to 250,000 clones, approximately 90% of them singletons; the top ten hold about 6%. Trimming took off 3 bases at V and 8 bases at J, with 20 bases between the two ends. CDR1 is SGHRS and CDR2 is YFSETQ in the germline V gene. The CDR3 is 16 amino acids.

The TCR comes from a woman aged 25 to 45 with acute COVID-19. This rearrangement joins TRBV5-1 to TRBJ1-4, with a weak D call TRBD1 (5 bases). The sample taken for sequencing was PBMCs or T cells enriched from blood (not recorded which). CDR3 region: CASSSLGGTVGEKLFF. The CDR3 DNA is TGCGCCAGCAGCTCACTTGGAGGGACGGTAGGGGAAAAACTGTTTTTT.